The 26 T cell receptor beta chains listed next were all sequenced from one sample in a study of blood T cell repertoires in COVID-19. Sequenced by immunoSEQ multiplex PCR; TCRdb stores in-frame clones only, minus some. The sample contains 250,000 to 300,000 clones, about 85% of which appear only once. The source material was peripheral blood. The origin of the receptors is a woman aged 50 to 60 who had recovered from COVID-19.

This chain uses TRBV7-2 with TRBJ2-1, with 9 bases matching TRBD2. J gave up 6 bases and V 1 base, and 4 bases lay outside the gene matches. The CDR3 runs 15 residues. Germline loops: CDR1 SGHTA, CDR2 FQGNSA. CDR3 sequence (DNA): TGTGCCAGCAGCTTAGAGGGCGGGGGGGCCAATGAGCAGTTCTTC. Its translation: CASSLEGGGANEQFF. Full variable domain (rest looked up from reference TRBV7-2 and TRBJ2-1): GAGVSQSPSNKVTEKGKDVELRCDPISGHTALYWYRQSLGQGLEFLIYFQGNSAPDKSGLPSDRFSAERTGGSVSTLTIQRTQQEDSAVYLCASSLEGGGANEQFFGPGTRLTVL.

The DNA for the CDR3 is TGTGCCAGCAGCCGACAGGGTTTAGGTGAAAAACTGTTTTTT. Protein: CASSRQGLGEKLFF. The rearrangement joins TRBV11-2 to TRBJ1-4; TRBD1 matches 7 bases. The trim removed 5 bases at V and 7 bases at J, leaving 7 bases unmatched. Germline CDR1 is SGHAT and CDR2 is FQNNGV. The CDR3 runs to 14 residues.

The chain has TRBV5-1 and TRBJ2-7; D might be TRBD2 (5 bases). The CDR3 length is 12 residues. Germline CDR1 is SGHRS and CDR2 is YFSETQ. Trimming removed 0 bases from V and 7 bases from J, with 8 bases in between. The CDR3 loop reads CASSLVGEEQYF. For the CDR3, the DNA is TGCGCCAGCAGCTTGGTTGGGGAGGAGCAGTACTTC.

The rearrangement links TRBV27 to TRBJ1-4; 12 positions agree with TRBD1. Per germline, CDR1 MNHEY and CDR2 SMNVEV (reference sequence). The V gene end was trimmed by 6 bases and the J gene end by 3 bases; junction bases not matched to a gene: 2. The CDR3 totals 15 residues. As DNA, the CDR3 is TGTGCCAGCAGGGGGACAGGGGGCTCTAATGAAAAACTGTTTTTT. This encodes CASRGTGGSNEKLFF.

The rearrangement joins TRBV6-6 to TRBJ1-1; tentatively, D is TRBD1 (5 bases). Trimming pared 6 bases from V and 0 bases from J, leaving 14 bases between. The CDR3 totals 15 residues. CDR1 and CDR2 from the germline V gene are MNHNY and SVGAGI (reference sequence). The CDR3 region is CASRSHQGVNTEAFF. CDR3 coding DNA: TGTGCCAGCAGGTCCCACCAGGGTGTGAACACTGAAGCTTTCTTT.

This chain joins TRBV5-1 and TRBJ1-4; TRBD1 agrees at 11 bases. With V trimmed by 0 bases and J by 8 bases, 3 bases remained unmatched. This CDR3 contains 15 residues. Germline V gene lookup returns CDR1 SGHRS and CDR2 YFSETQ. This CDR3 reads CASSLGGTGGEKLFF. The CDR3 nucleotides are TGCGCCAGCAGCTTGGGCGGGACAGGGGGAGAAAAACTGTTTTTT.

On this clone: Other nucleotide sequences from this sample produce the same CDR3. The CDR3: CASSQDRGTEAFF. The CDR3 DNA reads TGCGCCAGCAGCCAAGATCGGGGCACTGAAGCTTTCTTT. This chain joins TRBV4-3 and TRBJ1-1; D is uncertain. There are 13 residues in the CDR3. The V end lost 0 bases, the J end lost 4 bases, and 6 bases lay between the germline ends. CDR1 and CDR2 from the germline V gene are LGHNA and YSLEER.

This chain uses TRBV30 with TRBJ2-7, with D possibly TRBD2 on 5 matching bases. V lost 7 bases and J 4 bases, leaving 20 bases between the germline ends. This CDR3 spans 14 amino acids. The germline V gene has CDR1 GTSNPN and CDR2 SVGIG (reference sequence). The chain's CDR3 is CASGAGPSIYEQYF. CDR3 nucleotide sequence: TGTGCCTCTGGCGCGGGCCCGTCCATTTACGAGCAGTACTTC.

This clone has only a few counts. The genes are TRBV12-3 or TRBV12-4 and TRBJ1-1; 7 bases fit TRBD1. This CDR3 region has 13 residues. V lost 2 bases, J lost 6 bases, and 3 bases stayed unmatched. The DNA of the CDR3 is TGTGCCAGCAGTTTAAGAGGGGGCTCTGAAGCTTTCTTT. Protein sequence: CASSLRGGSEAFF.

The chain carries TRBV6-6 and TRBJ2-2; a possible D gene is TRBD2 (5 bases). The ends were cut back, 8 bases at V and 4 bases at J, with 11 bases in the middle. The CDR3 has 13 residues. Germline CDR1 is MNHNY and CDR2 is SVGAGI (reference sequence). The CDR3 reads CASRRAGTGELFF. CDR3 in DNA: TGTGCCAGCCGCCGGGCGGGCACCGGGGAGCTGTTTTTT.

As regards this clone: One junction end does not reproduce the germline sequence, and a read error may be involved. The chain recombines TRBV13 with TRBJ2-7; D is perhaps TRBD1 (6 bases). Germline CDR1 and CDR2: PRHDT and FYEKMQ (reference sequence). The CDR3 loop spans 15 amino acids. The CDR3 region is CASSLGSLRGYEQYF. The DNA for the CDR3 is TGTGCCAGCAGCCTAGGGTCTCTCAGGGGCTACGAGCAGTACTTC.

The chain uses TRBV11-2 and TRBJ2-2; TRBD2 agrees at 10 bases. This CDR3 is built from 16 residues. CDR1 and CDR2 (germline): SGHAT, FQNNGV. V shed 5 bases and J 6 bases; nucleotides not matched to a gene: 9. The CDR3 loop is CASSPESGRAAGELFF. DNA of the CDR3: TGTGCCAGCAGCCCTGAGAGCGGGAGGGCCGCCGGGGAGCTGTTTTTT.

This chain uses TRBV9 with TRBJ1-4; D is perhaps TRBD1 (6 bases). The germline CDR1 and CDR2 sequences are SGDLS and YYNGEE. The CDR3 covers 14 residues. The V end lost 5 bases, the J end lost 5 bases, and 13 bases lay between the germline ends. As DNA, the CDR3 is TGTGCCAGCAGTTCAGGGGTAACAAATGAAAAACTGTTTTTT. It encodes CASSSGVTNEKLFF.

The chain employs TRBV7-8 and TRBJ2-4, with D possibly matching TRBD2 (6 bases). CDR3 length: 15 residues. V shed 1 base and J shed 1 base, with 8 bases lying between them. Germline values: CDR1 SGHVS, CDR2 FQNEAQ. The CDR3 loop reads CASSLEAGAKNIQYF. In DNA form, the CDR3 reads TGTGCCAGCAGCTTAGAGGCGGGGGCCAAAAACATTCAGTACTTC. Looking up the rest from reference TRBV7-8 and TRBJ2-4 gives the full variable domain: GAGVSQSPRYKVAKRGQDVALRCDPISGHVSLFWYQQALGQGPEFLTYFQNEAQLDKSGLPSDRFFAERPEGSVSTLKIQRTQQEDSAVYLCASSLEAGAKNIQYFGAGTRLSVL.

The rearrangement uses TRBV5-8 and TRBJ2-7; TRBD1 is a possible D gene (6 bases). The CDR3 contains 15 residues. Germline CDR1 is SGHTS and CDR2 is YDEGEE. V was shortened by 4 bases and J by 2 bases, with 16 bases between the two germline ends. CDR3 amino acids: CASSRQGQGTYEQYF. CDR3 sequence (DNA): TGTGCCAGCAGCCGTCAGGGGCAGGGAACCTACGAGCAGTACTTC. The variable domain in full, with the rest retrieved from reference TRBV5-8 and TRBJ2-7, is EAGVTQSPTHLIKTRGQQATLRCSPISGHTSVYWYQQALGLGLQFLLWYDEGEERNRGNFPPRFSGRQFPNYSSELNVNALELEDSALYLCASSRQGQGTYEQYFGPGTRLTVT.

The rearrangement links TRBV4-2 to TRBJ1-5; 8 nucleotides match TRBD1. Germline values: CDR1 LGHNA, CDR2 YNFKEQ. The CDR3 is made up of 16 amino acids. With 1 base clipped from V and 8 bases from J, the junction kept 10 bases outside the gene matches. DNA for the CDR3: TGTGCCAGCAGCCAAGTAGGACAGGGCGGGTTTGAGCCCCAGCATTTT. The encoded protein is CASSQVGQGGFEPQHF.

This rearrangement joins TRBV3-1 (or the pseudogene TRBV3-2) to TRBJ2-1; 9 bases match TRBD2. Unmatched junction bases numbered 9, after V lost 3 bases and J lost 6 bases. The CDR3 consists of 16 residues. The germline V gene encodes CDR1 LGHDT and CDR2 YNNKEL (reference sequence). This chain's CDR3 is CASSHRSGGLPNEQFF. DNA for the CDR3: TGTGCCAGCAGCCACAGGAGCGGGGGGCTCCCCAATGAGCAGTTCTTC.

CDR3 coding DNA: TGTGCCAGCAGTCCCGGGACAGGGGGTAACTATGGCTACACCTTC. Translated, it gives CASSPGTGGNYGYTF. This rearrangement joins TRBV6-6 to TRBJ1-2; 11 bases align to TRBD1. In germline, CDR1 is MNHNY, CDR2 SVGAGI (reference sequence). This CDR3 has 15 residues. The V and J ends lost 5 bases and 1 base, in that order; junction bases with no gene match: 3.

The rearrangement links TRBV2 to TRBJ1-2; 9 nucleotides align to TRBD1. V dropped 6 bases and J dropped 6; count of bases not matched to a gene: 5. Germline values: CDR1 SNHLY, CDR2 FYNNEI. CDR3 length: 13 amino acids. In DNA form, the CDR3 reads TGTGCCAGCAGGGGACAGGGCGGTGATGGCTACACCTTC. This gives the protein CASRGQGGDGYTF.

This clone showed up just a few times. This chain joins TRBV5-8 and TRBJ2-2; possible D gene TRBD2, 6 bases. V shed 0 bases and J shed 2 bases, with 17 bases lying between them. The CDR3 has 18 amino acids. Germline V gene sequence: CDR1 SGHTS, CDR2 YDEGEE. CDR3 protein: CASSLGAWRGANTGELFF. The CDR3 nucleotides are TGTGCCAGCAGCTTGGGAGCGTGGCGCGGGGCCAACACCGGGGAGCTGTTTTTT.

This clone was counted a few times. V gene TRBV7-9 combines with J gene TRBJ1-5; D unresolved. From germline, CDR1 is SEHNR and CDR2 FQNEAQ (reference sequence). V shed 4 bases and J shed 3 bases, with 10 bases lying between them. This CDR3 has 14 amino acids. The CDR3 here is CASSSGQINQPQHF. CDR3 in DNA: TGTGCCAGCAGCTCTGGGCAGATCAATCAGCCCCAGCATTTT. Full variable domain (rest looked up from reference TRBV7-9 and TRBJ1-5): DTGVSQNPRHKITKRGQNVTFRCDPISEHNRLYWYRQTLGQGPEFLTYFQNEAQLEKSRLLSDRFSAERPKGSFSTLEIQRTEQGDSAMYLCASSSGQINQPQHFGDGTRLSIL.

The chain links TRBV6-1 to TRBJ1-2, with 9 bases matching TRBD1. The CDR3 has 15 residues. J lost 0 bases, V lost 3 bases, and 2 bases had no gene match. CDR1 is MNHNS, CDR2 SASEGT, per germline. The CDR3 coding sequence is TGTGCCAGCAGTGAGCGGGACAGGGCTAACTATGGCTACACCTTC. Translation gives CASSERDRANYGYTF.

The chain employs TRBV7-2 and TRBJ2-5; TRBD2 is a possible D gene (6 bases). V was trimmed by 2 bases and J by 2 bases, leaving 9 bases between them. Germline V gives CDR1 SGHTA, CDR2 FQGNSA. The CDR3 covers 14 residues. CDR3 sequence: CASSLIAAQETQYF. The DNA of the CDR3 is TGTGCCAGCAGCTTAATAGCGGCGCAAGAGACCCAGTACTTC.

V is TRBV4-2 and J is TRBJ2-5, with 11 bases matching TRBD2. CDR1 is LGHNA, CDR2 YNFKEQ, per germline. J gave up 5 bases and V 0 bases, and 8 bases lay outside the gene matches. CDR3 length: 17 amino acids. The CDR3 protein is CASSQEGSGRAGETQYF. Written as DNA, the CDR3 is TGTGCCAGCAGCCAAGAGGGTAGCGGGAGGGCAGGGGAGACCCAGTACTTC.

This sequence joins TRBV7-9 and TRBJ1-2; TRBD1 might be the D (6 bases). The CDR3 covers 14 residues. V dropped 2 bases and J dropped 5 bases, with 12 bases sitting between them. The germline V gene has CDR1 SEHNR and CDR2 FQNEAQ (reference sequence). CDR3 coding DNA: TGTGCCAGCAGCTTACAGGGGTCTCCGTATGGCTACACCTTC. Its protein is CASSLQGSPYGYTF.

This clone turned up a few times. V and J are TRBV4-2 and TRBJ2-1, with 10 bases fitting TRBD2. CDR1 is LGHNA, CDR2 YNFKEQ, per germline. The CDR3 covers 16 residues. The V and J ends lost 0 bases and 5 bases, in that order; junction bases with no gene match: 4. The CDR3 reads CASSQDSGGQDNEQFF. The CDR3 nucleotides are TGTGCCAGCAGCCAAGATAGCGGGGGGCAGGACAATGAGCAGTTCTTC.